This TCR beta chain is from a study of T cell responses to AZD1222 COVID-19 vaccine. This CDR3 is built from 13 residues. Germline values: CDR1 LNHDA, CDR2 SQIVND (reference sequence). The repertoire was sequenced with immunoSEQ multiplex PCR; TCRdb's copy has only in-frame clones and lacks some. The sample includes approximately 150,000 clones, about 89% of them seen just once. Concerning this clone itself: The antigen is unknown. Compared with germline, one end of the junction differs, possibly owing to a read error.

Regarding the study as a whole: Within unmutated variant regions lay the reported targets of nearly half of spike-specific TCRs. With dominance at 160-218 and 743-854, vaccine-associated CD4 TCRs spanned spike. The repertoires were collected only after the peak T cell response. Donors in the cohort were predominantly white British and more often female, and clonal diversity was possibly underestimated.

J is TRBJ2-7 and V is TRBV19; the D gene is possibly TRBD2 (5 bases). Sequenced material: peripheral blood, taken 28 days after the second dose of the MenACWY control vaccine. The clonotype originates from an adult who received the MenACWY meningococcal vaccine as a control. CDR3 nucleotide sequence: TGTGCCAGTAGCCCCCTCTCTTGGACTCCCGGCAGCTTC. Its protein product is CASSPLSWTPGSF.